This is a list of T cell receptor beta chains from one sample in a study of blood T cell repertoires in COVID-19. Produced via immunoSEQ multiplex PCR; TCRdb's table is partial and in-frame only. Of about 270,000 clones listed, approximately 90% are singletons. The sequencing sample was made of PBMCs or T cells enriched from blood (not recorded which). These receptors all stem from a woman in her 30s with acute COVID-19. The CDR3 runs from the conserved cysteine through the conserved F or W. The D gene is left open where the match is weak. Expanded clones get a size class; other rows say once, few or many, or leave the size out.

j_gene: TRBJ1-4
d_gene: -
v_gene: TRBV7-2
abundance: once
CDR3aa: CASSLIATNEKLFF
CDR3nt: TGTGCCAGCAGCCTAATTGCAACTAATGAAAAACTGTTTTTT

j_gene: TRBJ2-1
d_gene: TRBD2
v_gene: TRBV27
abundance: -
CDR3aa: CASSLWIAGAEYNEQFF
CDR3nt: TGTGCCAGCAGTTTATGGATAGCGGGAGCTGAGTACAATGAGCAGTTCTTC

j_gene: TRBJ1-4
d_gene: TRBD1
v_gene: TRBV27
abundance: few
CDR3aa: CASSMTGDNEKLFF
CDR3nt: TGTGCCAGCAGTATGACAGGGGATAATGAAAAACTGTTTTTT

j_gene: TRBJ2-3
d_gene: -
v_gene: TRBV15
abundance: -
CDR3aa: CATSMRVATDTQYF
CDR3nt: TGTGCCACCAGCATGAGGGTTGCCACAGATACGCAGTATTTT

j_gene: TRBJ1-3
d_gene: TRBD1
v_gene: TRBV6-1
abundance: -
CDR3aa: CASSEGQGARNTIYF
CDR3nt: TGTGCCAGCAGTGAGGGACAGGGGGCACGAAACACCATATATTTT

j_gene: TRBJ1-3
d_gene: -
v_gene: TRBV15
abundance: -
CDR3aa: CATSRDPASSGNTIYF
CDR3nt: TGTGCCACCAGCAGAGATCCAGCGTCCTCTGGAAACACCATATATTTT

j_gene: TRBJ2-1
d_gene: TRBD1
v_gene: TRBV29-1
abundance: few
CDR3aa: CSGGTGRNEQFF
CDR3nt: TGCAGCGGGGGGACAGGGAGGAATGAGCAGTTCTTC

j_gene: TRBJ2-2
d_gene: TRBD2
v_gene: TRBV5-1
abundance: -
CDR3aa: CASSWGTRGTGELFF
CDR3nt: TGCGCCAGCAGCTGGGGGACTAGGGGAACCGGGGAGCTGTTTTTT

j_gene: TRBJ2-3
d_gene: TRBD2
v_gene: TRBV24-1
abundance: -
CDR3aa: CATSDQGAGKGTDTQYF
CDR3nt: TGTGCCACCAGTGATCAAGGAGCGGGGAAAGGCACAGATACGCAGTATTTT

j_gene: TRBJ2-5
d_gene: TRBD2
v_gene: TRBV19
abundance: -
CDR3aa: CASSPGLAGVGETQYF
CDR3nt: TGTGCCAGTAGTCCCGGACTAGCGGGAGTAGGAGAGACCCAGTACTTC

j_gene: TRBJ2-1
d_gene: -
v_gene: TRBV24-1
abundance: few
CDR3aa: CATSAHSGSYNEQFF
CDR3nt: TGTGCCACCAGTGCCCATAGCGGCTCCTACAATGAGCAGTTCTTC

j_gene: TRBJ2-3
d_gene: TRBD2
v_gene: TRBV28
abundance: -
CDR3aa: CASSLPGLAGGDTQYF
CDR3nt: TGTGCCAGCAGTTTACCGGGACTAGCGGGAGGAGATACGCAGTATTTT

j_gene: TRBJ1-2
d_gene: -
v_gene: TRBV19
abundance: -
CDR3aa: CASSRPGANYGYTF
CDR3nt: TGTGCCAGTTCCCGCCCGGGAGCTAACTATGGCTACACCTTC

j_gene: TRBJ2-3
d_gene: TRBD2
v_gene: TRBV15
abundance: once
CDR3aa: CATSSWGGDTQYF
CDR3nt: TGTGCCACCAGCAGTTGGGGGGGGGATACGCAGTATTTT

j_gene: TRBJ2-3
d_gene: -
v_gene: TRBV6-2/TRBV6-3
abundance: -
CDR3aa: CASSPGLPPDTQYF
CDR3nt: TGTGCCAGCAGTCCCGGACTACCCCCAGATACGCAGTATTTT

j_gene: TRBJ2-7
d_gene: TRBD1
v_gene: TRBV27
abundance: -
CDR3aa: CASSLSTGSPSDEQYF
CDR3nt: TGTGCCAGCAGTTTATCGACAGGGAGCCCCTCCGACGAGCAGTACTTC

j_gene: TRBJ2-7
d_gene: -
v_gene: TRBV9
abundance: -
CDR3aa: CASSRAGVSYEQYF
CDR3nt: TGTGCCAGCAGCCGGGCAGGGGTTTCCTACGAGCAGTACTTC

j_gene: TRBJ2-3
d_gene: -
v_gene: TRBV24-1
abundance: -
CDR3aa: CATSQGGDTQYF
CDR3nt: TGTGCCACCAGTCAGGGGGGAGATACGCAGTATTTT

j_gene: TRBJ1-1
d_gene: -
v_gene: TRBV7-9
abundance: -
CDR3aa: CASTLLRGNTEAFF
CDR3nt: TGTGCCAGCACCCTCCTCAGGGGGAACACTGAAGCTTTCTTT